The text below deals with one T cell receptor (beta chain). In the original processing: Reference gene primers were amplified, and this amplification served to estimate nucleated cell counts. TCRdb keeps only in-frame clones here, not all; method: immunoSEQ multiplex PCR. V, J and clone size are those of that table, while D and trimming were read from the DNA. The sample includes over 130,000 clones, roughly four fifths of them seen just once. With V trimmed by 7 bases and J by 2 bases, 8 bases remained unmatched. Germline values: CDR1 LNHDA, CDR2 SQIVND (reference sequence). This CDR3 is built from 15 residues. These data are taken from a study of blood T cell repertoires in COVID-19.

The chain carries TRBV19 and TRBJ2-5; 9 bases fit TRBD2. Sequencing input: peripheral blood. The sequence came from a human donor in a cohort sampled during active COVID-19. The CDR3 region is CASTTIAGAQETQYF. DNA for the CDR3: TGTGCCAGTACTACCATAGCGGGGGCTCAAGAGACCCAGTACTTC.